This T cell receptor (beta chain) was sequenced during a study of OX40 agonist ivuxolimab in advanced cancers. Overall study context: Every 2 weeks, ivuxolimab was infused into the patients intravenously at between 0.01 and 10 mg/kg. Study-wide findings and caveats: Researchers did not determine the expanded peripheral T cells' antigen specificity.

TCRdb keeps only in-frame clones here, not all; method: immunoSEQ multiplex PCR. Seen here are tens of thousands of clones, 81% observed once, and the top ten hold 4.5% to 6%. On this clone itself: Its antigen is unidentified.

Per germline, CDR1 MNHEY and CDR2 SMNVEV (reference sequence). The CDR3 runs to 15 residues. V shed 4 bases and J 7 bases; nucleotides not matched to a gene: 12. On cycle 4 day 1 and cycle 7 day 1, as well as at baseline, blood was sampled. The receptor's source is an adult with an advanced solid tumor such as melanoma, head and neck, liver or kidney cancer. This sample comprised CD4+ or CD8+ T cells sorted from blood, obtained in a trial of the OX40 agonist ivuxolimab. This chain uses TRBV27 with TRBJ2-5; 7 bases map to TRBD2. The CDR3 coding sequence is TGTGCCAGCAGTTCTCGTGGCGGGGGTCAGGGGACCCAGTACTTC. Its translation: CASSSRGGGQGTQYF.